These 22 T cell receptor beta chains were all obtained from the same sample, sequenced in a study of blood T cell repertoires in COVID-19 (TCRdb year 2020). The library was obtained by the immunoSEQ multiplex PCR assay. TCRdb holds this immuneACCESS table with in-frame rearrangements only. Some clones are missing; in checked studies, unresolved V genes explain under half, and the rest has no known cause. This sample comprises roughly 80,000 clones, around four fifths of them detected only once. The ten largest clones add up to 8.5% to 10% of the sample. The source material was peripheral blood. All receptors come from a human donor in a cohort sampled during active COVID-19.

The genes are TRBV6-6 and TRBJ2-6; D is perhaps TRBD1 (5 bases). Germline V gene data show CDR1 as MNHNY and CDR2 as SVGAGI (reference sequence). With 0 bases removed from V and 2 bases from J, the gap between germline ends came to 8 bases. This CDR3 region has 16 residues. The CDR3 DNA reads as TGTGCCAGCAGTTACTCCGTGGGGCCTGGGGCCAACGTCCTGACTTTC. Protein sequence: CASSYSVGPGANVLTF.

The chain employs TRBV5-1 and TRBJ1-4; 7 bases agree with TRBD1. This CDR3 is built from 15 residues. Looked up from germline, CDR1 is SGHRS and CDR2 is YFSETQ. With 0 bases clipped from V and 6 bases from J, the junction kept 5 bases outside the gene matches. For the CDR3, the DNA is TGCGCCAGCAGCTTGGACCCCGGGACAGATGAAAAACTGTTTTTT. Translation: CASSLDPGTDEKLFF. The complete variable domain, with remaining parts taken from reference TRBV5-1 and TRBJ1-4, reads KAGVTQTPRYLIKTRGQQVTLSCSPISGHRSVSWYQQTPGQGLQFLFEYFSETQRNKGNFPGRFSGRQFSNSRSEMNVSTLELGDSALYLCASSLDPGTDEKLFFGSGTQLSVL.

This clone was counted a few times. This chain connects TRBV7-9 to TRBJ2-1; the match to TRBD2 covers 12 bases. The CDR3 totals 15 residues. CDR1 and CDR2 from the germline V gene are SEHNR and FQNEAQ (reference sequence). V lost 7 bases, J lost 9 bases, and 10 bases stayed unmatched. The CDR3 spells CASTDLAGGPFEQFF. DNA of the CDR3: TGTGCCAGCACCGATCTAGCGGGGGGGCCGTTTGAGCAGTTCTTC.

With regard to this clone: This sample includes further DNA sequences coding for the same CDR3. The rearrangement uses TRBV3-1 (or the pseudogene TRBV3-2) and TRBJ1-1; D ambiguous. Germline lookup yields CDR1 LGHDT and CDR2 YNNKEL (reference sequence). V lost 4 bases, J lost 1 base, and 7 bases lay in between. The CDR3 extends over 13 amino acids. CDR3 region: CASSRRGNTEAFF. The CDR3 nucleotides are TGTGCCAGCAGCCGGCGAGGGAACACTGAAGCTTTCTTT.

The sample holds a few counts of this clone. One end of the junction varies from germline; a read error may be responsible. V usage is TRBV5-5 and J usage is TRBJ2-5; D remains ambiguous. The CDR3 sequence is 12 residues long. In germline, CDR1 is SGHKS, CDR2 YYEKEE (reference sequence). CDR3 region: CASSFAGEAQYF. CDR3 nucleotide sequence: TGTGCCAGCAGCTTTGCCGGAGAGGCCCAGTACTTC.

The chain combines TRBV6-2 or TRBV6-3 with TRBJ1-1, with 7 positions matching TRBD1. CDR1 is MNHEY and CDR2 is SVGEGT in the germline V gene. The CDR3 covers 15 residues. V lost 0 bases and J lost 6; bases outside the gene matches: 7. The CDR3: CASSYSIKGGAEAFF. As DNA, the CDR3 is TGTGCCAGCAGTTACTCGATTAAAGGGGGCGCTGAAGCTTTCTTT.

J is TRBJ2-3 and V is TRBV12-3 or TRBV12-4; weak D call: TRBD1 (5 bases). CDR3 length: 13 residues. Trimming left V 2 bases short and J 4 bases short, with 7 bases between. The chain's CDR3 is CASSLTGSDTQYF. CDR3 nucleotide sequence: TGTGCCAGCAGTTTAACAGGTTCAGATACGCAGTATTTT.

CDR3 sequence: CASSLASGTAIYGYTF. DNA for the CDR3: TGTGCCAGCAGCTTAGCCTCAGGGACAGCGATTTATGGCTACACCTTC. V gene TRBV7-9 combines with J gene TRBJ1-2; TRBD1 agrees at 7 bases. The CDR3 has 16 amino acids. V shed 0 bases, J shed 5 bases, and the junction held 9 bases outside the gene matches. CDR1 and CDR2 (germline): SEHNR, FQNEAQ (reference sequence).

The J gene is TRBJ1-2, the V gene TRBV5-1, with D perhaps TRBD1 (6 bases). V was clipped by 4 bases and J by 5 bases, with 15 bases between them. The germline V gene has CDR1 SGHRS and CDR2 YFSETQ. The CDR3 is made up of 14 amino acids. The CDR3 nucleotides read TGCGCCAGCAGCCTGCGGTCGGACAGTTATGGCTACACCTTC. This sequence encodes CASSLRSDSYGYTF.

This clone has at least ten counts. The chain recombines TRBV7-6 with TRBJ2-6, with D perhaps matching TRBD2 (5 bases). This CDR3 spans 16 amino acids. Trimming removed 1 base at V and 1 base at J, with 8 bases between. Germline CDR1 reads SGHVS; CDR2 reads FNYEAQ. The DNA of the CDR3 is TGTGCCAGCAGCTTAGGCCTAGCTTCTGGGGCCAACGTCCTGACTTTC. The encoded protein is CASSLGLASGANVLTF.

The V and J genes are TRBV7-6 and TRBJ1-4, with D tentatively TRBD1 (5 bases). In germline, CDR1 is SGHVS, CDR2 FNYEAQ. This CDR3 contains 17 residues. V was clipped by 6 bases and J by 7 bases, with 24 bases between them. In nucleotides, the CDR3 is TGTGCCAGCAGTCCGGGACGCGGGAGGGCGACTGGTGAAAAACTGTTTTTT. Translated: CASSPGRGRATGEKLFF.

V and J are TRBV2 and TRBJ2-3; the D is unclear. V was clipped by 6 bases and J by 2 bases, with 9 bases between them. CDR1 and CDR2 from the germline V gene are SNHLY and FYNNEI. The CDR3 loop spans 13 amino acids. The DNA of the CDR3 is TGTGCCAGCAGCCCCCCTTTCACAGATACGCAGTATTTT. It codes for CASSPPFTDTQYF.

The V call is TRBV4-3, the J call TRBJ2-7; D not resolved. The V and J ends lost 1 base and 3 bases respectively, with 10 bases between them. This CDR3 region has 14 residues. Germline loops: CDR1 LGHNA, CDR2 YSLEER. The CDR3 sequence is CASSQVQNDYEQYF. The CDR3 DNA is TGCGCCAGCAGCCAAGTACAGAACGACTACGAGCAGTACTTC.

The chain carries TRBV4-2 and TRBJ1-4; 11 nucleotides match TRBD1. V was pared by 2 bases and J by 8 bases, with 7 bases of the junction left unmatched. This CDR3 spans 16 amino acids. The germline V gene encodes CDR1 LGHNA and CDR2 YNFKEQ. The CDR3 DNA reads TGTGCCAGCAGCCAAAAACCGGGACAGGGGGGCGAAAAACTGTTTTTT. Protein product: CASSQKPGQGGEKLFF.

V gene TRBV4-1 combines with J gene TRBJ2-7, with D maybe TRBD1 (8 bases). Trimming removed 4 bases from V and 8 bases from J, with 18 bases in between. There are 14 residues in the CDR3. The germline gives CDR1 MGHRA, CDR2 YSYEKL. The CDR3 loop is CASSPTAGQAKQYF. The CDR3, as DNA: TGCGCCAGCAGCCCAACAGCGGGACAGGCTAAGCAGTACTTC.

The rearrangement uses TRBV28 and TRBJ2-3, with 12 nucleotides matching TRBD2. The germline V gene has CDR1 MDHEN and CDR2 SYDVKM. The CDR3 spans 16 residues. V trimming: 4 bases; J trimming: 2 bases; junction bases outside the gene matches: 4. Here the CDR3 DNA reads TGTGCCAGCAGTTCTAGGACTAGCGGGGTCACAGATACGCAGTATTTT. Its protein is CASSSRTSGVTDTQYF.

The chain employs TRBV5-5 and TRBJ2-5, with D tentatively TRBD1 (6 bases). V was clipped by 2 bases and J by 5 bases, with 7 bases between them. The CDR3 has 12 amino acids. Germline V lookup: CDR1 SGHKS, CDR2 YYEKEE (reference sequence). Here the CDR3 DNA reads TGTGCCAGCAGCTTCCAGGGGGAGACCCAGTACTTC. Translated: CASSFQGETQYF.

This clone came up a few times. The V and J genes are TRBV28 and TRBJ2-7; possibly TRBD1 for D (6 bases). With 3 bases removed from V and 4 bases from J, the gap between germline ends came to 10 bases. From germline, CDR1 is MDHEN and CDR2 SYDVKM. The CDR3 length is 13 residues. The CDR3 nucleotides are TGTGCCAGCAGTTTGGGGGCGGAATACGAGCAGTACTTC. Translation: CASSLGAEYEQYF.

This chain joins TRBV14 and TRBJ1-6, with 10 bases identical to TRBD1. There are 15 residues in the CDR3. CDR1 and CDR2 (germline): SGHDN, FVKESK. Germline trimming cut 4 bases from V and 9 bases from J; bases unmatched to any gene: 6. CDR3 sequence (DNA): TGTGCCAGCAGCCGCCAGACAGGGGGCGGTTCACCCCTCCACTTT. It translates to CASSRQTGGGSPLHF.

CDR3 residues: CASRWDRDYGYTF. For the CDR3, the DNA is TGCGCCAGCAGGTGGGACAGGGACTATGGCTACACCTTC. The V gene is TRBV5-1, the J gene TRBJ1-2, with 9 bases lining up with TRBD1. The V and J ends lost 5 bases and 3 bases, in that order; junction bases with no gene match: 2. Germline V lookup: CDR1 SGHRS, CDR2 YFSETQ. There are 13 residues in the CDR3. Full variable domain (missing parts from reference TRBV5-1 and TRBJ1-2): KAGVTQTPRYLIKTRGQQVTLSCSPISGHRSVSWYQQTPGQGLQFLFEYFSETQRNKGNFPGRFSGRQFSNSRSEMNVSTLELGDSALYLCASRWDRDYGYTFGSGTRLTVV.

The chain has TRBV5-6 and TRBJ1-1; possible D gene TRBD1, 6 bases. Germline V gene lookup returns CDR1 SGHDT and CDR2 YYEEEE. There are 13 residues in the CDR3. V lost 4 bases, J lost 5 bases, and 12 bases lay in between. The CDR3 DNA is TGTGCCAGCAGCAGGGACATAGGGACTGAAGCTTTCTTT. Translation: CASSRDIGTEAFF.

This clone was counted a few times. V and J are TRBV4-3 and TRBJ1-2; 8 bases are a match to TRBD1. CDR1 is LGHNA, CDR2 YSLEER, per germline. V lost 3 bases, J lost 7 bases, and 7 bases stayed unmatched. CDR3 length equals 14 residues. Here the CDR3 DNA reads TGCGCCAGCAGCCAGGCACAGGGGGATGGTGGCTACACCTTC. Its translation: CASSQAQGDGGYTF.